This TCR beta chain was identified during a study of lymphopenia after photon versus proton radiotherapy. General study results and limits: After the lymphocyte nadir, photon-treated repertoires showed oligoclonal expansion, especially of CD8+ Temra cells.

Comment on this clone: Its antigen remains unknown.

In germline, CDR1 is SGHDT, CDR2 YYEEEE. With 4 bases removed from V and 0 bases from J, the gap between germline ends came to 11 bases. The CDR3 sequence is 15 residues long. Measured with immunoSEQ multiplex PCR; TCRdb has only the in-frame clones, and not every one. The table shows around 160,000 clones, with 88% occurring only once. The input for sequencing was peripheral blood, taken from a patient treated with photon-based radiotherapy. The V call is TRBV5-6, the J call TRBJ1-3; the D is unclear. The TCR originated in a man aged 50 or older with gastric cancer. CDR3 nucleotide sequence: TGTGCCAGCAGCCCGGAAGGGAACTCTGGAAACACCATATATTTT. This translates into CASSPEGNSGNTIYF.